Listed below are T cell receptor beta chains from one sample, sequenced in a study of blood T cell repertoires in COVID-19. The method was immunoSEQ multiplex PCR; TCRdb's version includes in-frame clones alone and lacks a portion of them. The table lists about 220,000 clones, roughly nine tenths of them singletons. The specimen sequenced was PBMCs or T cells enriched from blood (not recorded which). The receptors were gathered from a woman between 18 and 29 years old in a cohort exposed to, infected with or recovered from COVID-19 (not recorded which). CDR3s include the opening cysteine and the closing phenylalanine or tryptophan. Each record gives: J gene, V gene, clone size, D gene, CDR3 protein, CDR3 DNA. D genes are given only for firm matches. Part of the rows lack a size; the others show once, few, many or a class for expanded clones.

TRBJ1-5 | TRBV10-2 | - | - | CASSVAGRKYNQPQHF | TGCGCCAGCAGTGTTGCGGGACGGAAATACAATCAGCCCCAGCATTTT
TRBJ1-2 | TRBV11-3 | - | TRBD1 | CASSLEGPPRAGGGYTF | TGTGCCAGCAGCCTAGAAGGGCCCCCGAGGGCAGGGGGTGGCTACACCTTC
TRBJ2-7 | TRBV27 | - | - | CASSPGRGRRSSYEQYF | TGTGCCAGCAGTCCCGGGAGGGGGCGCCGAAGCTCCTACGAGCAGTACTTC
TRBJ1-2 | TRBV20-1 | once | - | CSAHLNYGYTF | TGCAGTGCCCACCTAAACTATGGCTACACCTTC
TRBJ1-2 | TRBV11-3 | - | - | CASSRSSGFGYGYTF | TGTGCCAGCAGCCGATCGTCAGGGTTTGGCTATGGCTACACCTTC
TRBJ1-3 | TRBV2 | - | - | CASSIRKGVGNTIYF | TGTGCCAGCAGCATCCGAAAGGGGGTAGGAAACACCATATATTTT
TRBJ1-1 | TRBV10-3 | - | - | CAISESIDSPEAFF | TGTGCCATCAGTGAGTCGATAGATAGCCCTGAAGCTTTCTTT
TRBJ2-7 | TRBV4-1 | - | - | CASSQDASFVDEQYF | TGCGCCAGCAGCCAAGACGCTAGTTTCGTCGACGAGCAGTACTTC
TRBJ2-1 | TRBV19 | - | TRBD2 | CASTALGTSGSWNEQFF | TGTGCCAGTACCGCCTTAGGGACTAGCGGGAGTTGGAATGAGCAGTTCTTC
TRBJ1-2 | TRBV15 | - | - | CATSRDRSGGNYGYTF | TGTGCCACCAGCAGAGATAGGTCTGGAGGTAACTATGGCTACACCTTC
TRBJ2-7 | TRBV19 | - | TRBD2 | CASSIFGSGGPYEQYF | TGTGCCAGTAGTATATTCGGATCGGGGGGACCTTACGAGCAGTACTTC
TRBJ1-4 | TRBV5-6 | - | - | CASSSSPRINEKLFF | TGTGCCAGCAGCTCCTCGCCCAGGATTAATGAAAAACTGTTTTTT
TRBJ1-1 | TRBV19 | - | TRBD1 | CASSATGTGSTEAFF | TGTGCCAGTAGTGCGACCGGGACAGGGTCCACTGAAGCTTTCTTT
TRBJ1-1 | TRBV10-1 | once | - | CASSEQGNTEAFF | TGCGCCAGCAGTGAGCAGGGGAACACTGAAGCTTTCTTT
TRBJ2-1 | TRBV29-1 | - | TRBD2 | CSVEGTSGRLEEQFF | TGCAGCGTTGAGGGGACTAGCGGGAGATTAGAGGAGCAGTTCTTC